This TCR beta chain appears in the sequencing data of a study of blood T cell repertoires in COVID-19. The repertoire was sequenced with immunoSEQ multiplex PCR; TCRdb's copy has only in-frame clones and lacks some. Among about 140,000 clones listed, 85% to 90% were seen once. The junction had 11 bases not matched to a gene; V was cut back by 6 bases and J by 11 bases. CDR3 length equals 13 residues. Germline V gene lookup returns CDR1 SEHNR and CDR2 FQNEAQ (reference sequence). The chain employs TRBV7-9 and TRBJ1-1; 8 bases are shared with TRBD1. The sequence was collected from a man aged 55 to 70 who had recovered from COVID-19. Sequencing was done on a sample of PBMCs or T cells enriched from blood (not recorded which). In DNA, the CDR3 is TGTGCCAGCAGAAAGACAGGGGTGAATGATGCTTTCTTT. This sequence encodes CASRKTGVNDAFF.